These T cell receptor beta chains were read from a single sample in a study of T-cell reconstitution after alpha-beta-depleted transplantation in children. TCRdb reprocessed the PCR reads with MiXCR, giving one entry per CDR3 protein. The table shows roughly 590,000 distinct CDR3 sequences, with around 17% occurring only once. The sample was PBMCs from the stem cell graft donor, taken from the stem cell graft. The origin of the receptors is a human donor who donated a stem cell graft to a child with acute myeloid leukemia. Both conserved end residues are part of each CDR3. The D gene is left open where the match is weak. Rows may omit the clone size; those that give it use once, few, many or a size class.

-	once	TRBJ2-1	TRBV28	CASRGVHEQFF	TGTGCCAGCCGAGGGGTCCATGAGCAGTTCTTC
-	-	TRBJ2-7	TRBV6-2/TRBV6-3	CASSLTNAWGVSSYEQYF	TGTGCCAGCAGTTTGACCAATGCTTGGGGCGTTAGCTCCTACGAGCAGTACTTC
-	few	TRBJ1-5	TRBV6-5	CASSYALNQPQHF	TGTGCCAGCAGTTACGCGTTAAACCAGCCCCAGCATTTT
TRBD1	few	TRBJ2-3	TRBV5-1	CASSSAPGQGGPDTQYF	TGCGCCAGCAGCTCAGCTCCGGGACAGGGAGGACCAGATACGCAGTATTTT
TRBD2	many	TRBJ2-3	TRBV20-1	CSAALAGHDTQYF	TGCAGTGCCGCGCTAGCGGGGCATGATACGCAGTATTTT
-	many	TRBJ2-1	TRBV7-2	CASSVGPNNEQFF	TGTGCCAGCAGTGTGGGACCCAACAATGAGCAGTTCTTC
-	-	TRBJ2-2	TRBV7-2	CASTSRPQGSINGELFF	TGTGCCAGCACCTCAAGGCCCCAGGGGTCGATCAACGGGGAGCTGTTTTTT
TRBD1	many	TRBJ2-7	TRBV12-3/TRBV12-4	CASWNRGEQYF	TGTGCCAGCTGGAACAGGGGAGAGCAGTACTTC
TRBD1	-	TRBJ1-4	TRBV12-3/TRBV12-4	CASSSTGKGEKLFF	TGTGCCAGCAGTTCGACAGGGAAGGGGGAAAAACTGTTTTTT
-	few	TRBJ2-7	TRBV29-1	CSVAGGLNEQYF	TGCAGCGTCGCCGGGGGGCTTAACGAGCAGTACTTC
-	many	TRBJ2-2	TRBV10-3	CAISKDGELFF	TGTGCCATCAGTAAGGACGGGGAGCTGTTTTTT